The rows below give T cell receptor beta chains drawn from one sample of a study of T cell changes during pregnancy in multiple sclerosis. Some clones are missing from TCRdb's copy, which holds only in-frame ones; the method was immunoSEQ multiplex PCR. In the table there are about 93,000 clones, around 92% of which are singletons. The sequenced sample was peripheral blood, obtained after pregnancy. These receptor sequences come from a female donor with multiple sclerosis, enrolled in a pregnancy study. Both conserved end residues are part of each CDR3.

j_gene,v_gene,CDR3aa
TRBJ1-5,TRBV7-2,CASSLARTWGQGSSNQPQHF
TRBJ1-2,TRBV7-2,CASSLGGSAESVYGYTF
TRBJ2-7,TRBV10-3,CAIAQSYEQYF
TRBJ2-5,TRBV19,CASSSTSDLQETQYF
TRBJ1-6,TRBV6-5,CASSSRGYSPLHF
TRBJ1-5,TRBV9,CASSVRGDSNQPQHF
TRBJ2-1,TRBV19,CASSYPGTSGPYNEQFF
TRBJ2-5,TRBV29-1,CSVEKSGKETQYF
TRBJ2-7,TRBV7-6,CASSGGVMYEQYF
TRBJ2-3,TRBV5-6,CASSLDASGRSVQYF
TRBJ1-1,TRBV11-2,CASSPPGQANTEAFF
TRBJ1-5,TRBV10-3,CAIGDSRNQPQHF
TRBJ2-1,TRBV19,CASSTGTGLSMSEQFF
TRBJ1-5,TRBV2,CASADRSKDQPQHF
TRBJ2-7,TRBV5-5,CASSFGTGAYEQYF
TRBJ2-2,TRBV7-9,CASSGRGQGSGELFF
TRBJ2-3,TRBV2,CASSERRGSTDTQYF
TRBJ2-3,TRBV6-5,CASRNRAVGTDTQYF
TRBJ2-5,TRBV6-5,CASSYVDRGRETQYF
TRBJ2-7,TRBV5-1,CASSLGLAGGTYEQYF
TRBJ2-7,TRBV30,CAWSESGGSEQYF
TRBJ1-2,TRBV5-5,CASSPDSGGYGYTF
TRBJ1-4,TRBV4-1,CASSQEEGGALFF
TRBJ2-5,TRBV5-1,CASSPQGSPQETQYF
TRBJ1-2,TRBV4-1,CASSRGWGLNYGYTF
TRBJ2-1,TRBV7-7,CASSLRLTGHEQFF
TRBJ2-7,TRBV4-3,CASSQDGGQYEQYF
TRBJ2-7,TRBV7-8,CASSLGRLAYEQYF
TRBJ1-2,TRBV30,CAWGRLGGYTF
TRBJ1-1,TRBV30,CAWRGSGLFEAFF
TRBJ2-3,TRBV11-2,CASSYNRGSTDTQYF
TRBJ1-4,TRBV9,CASSVTNRENEKLFF
TRBJ2-3,TRBV6-5,CASSYSGATDTQYF
TRBJ2-5,TRBV10-3,CAISEASGGDETQYF
TRBJ1-5,TRBV6-6,CASSYTVWTGDQPQHF
TRBJ2-1,TRBV11-3,CASSLGTGRNEQFF
TRBJ2-3,TRBV6-5,CASSYDPKGSTDTQYF
TRBJ1-2,TRBV6-5,CASTRLGQGRGYTF
TRBJ1-1,TRBV30,CAGNRVEDTEAFF
TRBJ1-2,TRBV19,CASMGGYGGYTF
TRBJ1-2,TRBV5-1,CASSGGTARMDYGYTF
TRBJ2-3,TRBV5-1,CASSLGAGSSRDTQYF
TRBJ1-1,TRBV30,CASYRGLGEAFF
TRBJ1-1,TRBV7-8,CASSQRTGSTEAFF
TRBJ1-1,TRBV13,CASRGDRGYSSEAFF
TRBJ2-7,TRBV7-9,CASSLQTGSGAREQYF
TRBJ1-1,TRBV9,CASSPAAEGNTEAFF
TRBJ2-7,TRBV30,CAWTRQGAEQYF
TRBJ1-5,TRBV5-6,CASSLGQGHQPQHF
TRBJ1-2,TRBV5-6,CASSLESGPTF
TRBJ1-1,TRBV11-1,CASSFAGTGNTEAFF
TRBJ1-5,TRBV6-1,CASGRTGVSQPQHF
TRBJ1-6,TRBV4-1,CASSQENTGKNSPLHF